The clone carrying this TCR beta chain was detected only a few times. What it recognizes is unknown. Individual cDNA molecules received unique molecular identifiers during library preparation. TCRdb independently ran MiXCR on the 5' RACE reads; one entry per CDR3 protein. The data contain about 22,000 distinct CDR3 sequences, 3.6% of them seen just once; the ten biggest clones take up around 5.4%. This entry belongs to a study of early T cells in non-severe SARS-CoV-2 infection. Study at large: Sequencing targeted bulk RNA from unsorted whole blood, leaving chains unpaired. Overall study results and limits: VDJdb matching skewed toward anti-spike CD8 responses, missing private and CD4 specificities.

The CDR3 runs 14 residues. Germline CDR1 SGDLS, CDR2 YYNGEE. V was cut by 4 bases and J by 6 bases, with 17 bases left in between. Sequenced input: whole blood. The chain carries TRBV9 and TRBJ2-7; D possibly corresponds to TRBD1 (5 bases). This clonotype originated in an adult who was a healthcare worker with PCR-confirmed SARS-CoV-2 infection or an uninfected control (not recorded which). CDR3 DNA sequence: TGTGCCAGCAGCACTGACAGTGGACCCCTCGAGCAGTACTTC. It codes for CASSTDSGPLEQYF.